Presented here are 5 T cell receptor beta chains from one specimen sequenced in a study of graft-versus-host responses after intestinal transplantation. These receptors have no identified antigens. Clones were sequenced by immunoSEQ multiplex PCR, and TCRdb holds only the in-frame ones, with some missing. Found here are about 83,000 clones, about 88% of them singletons; the top ten hold 0.34%. Sequences were derived from unstimulated CD4+ T cells sorted from spleen or lymph node cells, sampled before intestinal transplant. These receptors were obtained from a human donor who received an intestinal transplant.

This clone showed up just once. The chain joins TRBV10-3 to TRBJ2-6; D might be TRBD1 (6 bases). CDR3 length: 15 residues. V was cut by 6 bases and J by 2 bases, with 11 bases left in between. Germline lookup yields CDR1 ENHRY and CDR2 SYGVKD. This CDR3 reads CAISLQGAGANVLTF. The CDR3 bases are TGTGCCATCAGCTTACAGGGTGCTGGGGCCAACGTCCTGACTTTC.

CDR3 residues: CASSQPGLEIRFF. CDR3 DNA: TGCGCCAGCAGCCAACCAGGACTCGAGATAAGGTTCTTC. J is TRBJ2-1 and V is TRBV4-1; perhaps TRBD2 as D (5 bases). Germline values: CDR1 MGHRA, CDR2 YSYEKL. The CDR3 sequence is 13 residues long. Trimming stripped 2 bases from V and 15 bases from J, with 17 bases between.

The CDR3 spells CASSPQREGYEQYF. CDR3 in DNA: TGCGCCAGCAGCCCCCAGCGGGAGGGCTACGAGCAGTACTTC. The chain has TRBV5-1 and TRBJ2-7, with TRBD2 identical over 10 bases. Germline CDR1 reads SGHRS; CDR2 reads YFSETQ. J lost 3 bases, V lost 4 bases, and 4 bases had no gene match. The CDR3 runs 14 residues. The full variable domain, its missing parts supplied by reference TRBV5-1 and TRBJ2-7, is KAGVTQTPRYLIKTRGQQVTLSCSPISGHRSVSWYQQTPGQGLQFLFEYFSETQRNKGNFPGRFSGRQFSNSRSEMNVSTLELGDSALYLCASSPQREGYEQYFGPGTRLTVT.

The chain recombines TRBV19 with TRBJ2-7; TRBD2 aligns across 8 bases. CDR3 length: 14 amino acids. Germline loops: CDR1 LNHDA, CDR2 SQIVND (reference sequence). The V gene end was trimmed by 5 bases and the J gene end by 7 bases; junction bases not matched to a gene: 10. CDR3 protein: CASSAPGTRVEQYF. The CDR3 DNA follows: TGTGCCAGTAGTGCCCCCGGGACTAGAGTTGAGCAGTACTTC. The full variable domain, with the rest looked up from reference TRBV19 and TRBJ2-7, is DGGITQSPKYLFRKEGQNVTLSCEQNLNHDAMYWYRQDPGQGLRLIYYSQIVNDFQKGDIAEGYSVSREKKESFPLTVTSAQKNPTAFYLCASSAPGTRVEQYFGPGTRLTVT.

The rearrangement links TRBV5-5 to TRBJ2-7; TRBD1 aligns across 10 bases. Germline V gene lookup returns CDR1 SGHKS and CDR2 YYEKEE (reference sequence). This CDR3 has 16 residues. J gave up 5 bases and V 4 bases, and 12 bases lay outside the gene matches. CDR3 region: CASSPMTPGTGDEQYF. The CDR3 DNA follows: TGTGCCAGCAGCCCGATGACGCCCGGGACAGGGGACGAGCAGTACTTC.